Below are 27 T cell receptor beta chains sequenced from a single sample in a study of tissue T cells after allogeneic stem cell transplantation (dated 2022 in TCRdb). The protocol used for the library was the immunoSEQ multiplex PCR assay. Entries here come from immuneACCESS through TCRdb and include only in-frame sequences with V and J called. Some clones fail to appear in such tables; in the studies checked, an unresolved V gene covers under half of the shortfall, and the cause of the remainder is unknown. For this sample the table gives roughly 45,000 clones, of which around 70% were detected only once. The ten largest account for roughly 0.66% of the sample. Sequenced: sorted cells pooled from one or two spleens. These receptors were taken from a pool of C57BL/6 mice in good health.

Details on this clone: Mouse gene names apply. The read halts 1 residue ahead of the CDR3 end, with the missing end drawn from the germline J gene. The chain couples TRBV1 to TRBJ2-7; 8 nucleotides align to TRBD2. The CDR3 totals 14 residues. Germline assignment: CDR1 NSQYPW and CDR2 LRSPGD (reference sequence). J was trimmed by 2 bases and V by 4 bases; bases with no gene match: 4. CDR3 bases read: TGCACCTGCAGTGTGACTGGGGCCGCCTATGAACAGTAC. This gives the protein CTCSVTGAAYEQY. The whole CDR3 region reads CTCSVTGAAYEQYF. Using reference TRBV1 and TRBJ2-7 for the parts outside the CDR3, the full variable domain is VTLLEQNPRWRLVPRGQAVNLRCILKNSQYPWMSWYQQDLQKQLQWLFTLRSPGDKEVKSLPGADYLATRVTDTELRLQVANMSQGRTLYCTCSVTGAAYEQYFGPGTRLTVL.

This clone was picked up a small number of times. Any gene name here is a mouse gene name. The read terminates 1 residue ahead of where the CDR3 ends, so the germline J gene completes it. The chain carries TRBV3 and TRBJ2-7, with 8 bases that match TRBD2. Germline V lookup: CDR1 SNHLY, CDR2 FYNGKV (reference sequence). The CDR3 has 14 amino acids. With V trimmed by 3 bases and J by 6 bases, 7 bases remained unmatched. CDR3 protein: CASSFEGGALEQYF. The CDR3 bases that were read are TGTGCCAGCAGCTTTGAGGGGGGGGCGCTTGAACAGTAC.

This clone was observed a single time. These gene names are mouse names. The read ends 1 residue shy of where the CDR3 ends; the end is completed using the germline J gene. The chain has TRBV29 and TRBJ2-7; D is uncertain. The CDR3 is made up of 9 amino acids. Deletions cut 8 bases from V and 7 bases from J, with 6 bases between. CDR1 is MSHET and CDR2 is SYDVDS in the germline V gene. The part of the CDR3 DNA that was read is TGTGCTAGCGGTCTAGAACAGTAC. Translating it yields CASGLEQY. The complete CDR3 reads CASGLEQYF.

With respect to this clone: Gene names and germline refer to mouse. The CDR3 is cut off 1 residue early in the read; its end comes from the germline J gene. The sample contains more than one DNA sequence encoding this CDR3. The chain couples TRBV5 to TRBJ2-7; D is unresolved. Trimming left V 0 bases short and J 4 bases short, with 7 bases between. The CDR3 has 13 amino acids. Germline lookup yields CDR1 LGHNA and CDR2 YNLKQL (reference sequence). Partial CDR3 DNA: TGTGCCAGCAGCCAAGATCGCACTTATGAACAGTAC. Its protein product is CASSQDRTYEQY. In full, the CDR3 is CASSQDRTYEQYF.

A few counts support this clone. Here the gene names and germline are mouse. The read gets to within 1 residue of the CDR3 end, and the germline J gene fills in the rest. This chain connects TRBV13-3 to TRBJ2-1, with 8 bases lining up with TRBD2. J lost 5 bases, V lost 1 base, and 5 bases had no gene match. Germline values: CDR1 NNHDY, CDR2 SYVADS. The CDR3 runs to 15 residues. The CDR3 is CASSDWGGRDAEQFF. CDR3 DNA (partial): TGTGCCAGCAGTGATTGGGGGGGGCGCGATGCTGAGCAGTTC.

A remark on this clone: The gene names here belong to mouse. With the read ending 1 residue before the CDR3 end, the germline J gene is used to fill in that end. V gene TRBV20 combines with J gene TRBJ2-7, with 9 bases lining up with TRBD1. Germline-derived CDR1 and CDR2 are GFQATS and STVNSAI. CDR3 length: 12 amino acids. Losses at the gene ends were 3 bases for V and 7 bases for J; bases not matched to a gene: 4. The CDR3 bases that were read are TGTGGTGCTAGACAGGGGGCGGAGGAACAGTAC. As protein: CGARQGAEEQY. The CDR3 as a whole reads CGARQGAEEQYF.

This clone has just a few counts. Mouse gene names apply. The read gets to within 1 residue of the CDR3 end, and the germline J gene fills in the rest. The V call is TRBV16, the J call TRBJ2-7; no clear D gene. Trimming stripped 0 bases from V and 7 bases from J, with 7 bases between. The CDR3 has 12 residues. Germline V gene lookup returns CDR1 SGHSA and CDR2 FRNQAP. CDR3 DNA (partial): TGTGCAAGCAGCTTAGATAGGGAGGAACAGTAC. Translated, it gives CASSLDREEQY. The complete CDR3 reads CASSLDREEQYF.

About this clone: The gene names here belong to mouse. The CDR3 goes on 1 residue after the read ends, and that part is filled in from the germline J gene. The chain joins TRBV13-2 to TRBJ1-1; 8 positions agree with TRBD1. The CDR3 loop spans 15 amino acids. Germline CDR1 and CDR2: NNHNN and SYGAGS (reference sequence). The trim removed 0 bases at V and 0 bases at J, leaving 1 base unmatched. The CDR3 DNA, read in part, is TGTGCCAGCGGTGATGCGACAGGGGCAAACACAGAAGTCTTC. The encoded protein is CASGDATGANTEVF. The entire CDR3 sequence reads CASGDATGANTEVFF.

For this clone: Gene names are the mouse ones. The read gets to within 1 residue of the CDR3 end, and the germline J gene fills in the rest. V usage is TRBV23 and J usage is TRBJ1-1. Germline V gene lookup returns CDR1 KGHTA and CDR2 FQNQQP. The CDR3 runs to 13 residues. CDR3 region: CSSSPGTNTEVFF. The CDR3 bases that were read are TGCTCCAGCAGTCCTGGGACAAACACAGAAGTCTTC.

Concerning this clone: Mouse names are used for the genes. The read is 1 residue too short to cover the CDR3 end, so that end is filled in from the germline J gene. This chain connects TRBV17 to TRBJ2-2, with 8 bases that match TRBD2. The V segment lost 3 bases and the J segment 3 bases; nucleotides outside the gene matches: 6. The CDR3 has 16 residues. The germline CDR1 and CDR2 sequences are MNHDT and YYDKIL. The CDR3 loop is CASSRKGGADTGQLYF. The DNA read from the CDR3 is TGTGCTAGCAGTAGGAAGGGGGGGGCGGACACCGGGCAGCTCTAC.

In the case of this clone: Gene names refer to mouse genes. The read halts 1 residue ahead of the CDR3 end, with the missing end drawn from the germline J gene. This chain joins TRBV13-2 and TRBJ1-6; D may be TRBD1 (5 bases). TRBJ1-6 is an ORF, and what it does is uncertain. Germline CDR1 and CDR2: NNHNN and SYGAGS (reference sequence). CDR3 length: 14 amino acids. Deletions cut 5 bases from V and 10 bases from J, with 16 bases between. The CDR3 DNA, read in part, is TGTGCCAGCGGGCCCCCGGGCAGGGACTCGCCCCTCTAC. Amino acids: CASGPPGRDSPLY. Given in full, the CDR3 is CASGPPGRDSPLYF.

Worth noting for this clone: Gene names refer to mouse genes. With the read ending 1 residue before the CDR3 end, the germline J gene is used to fill in that end. J is TRBJ1-6 and V is TRBV2; D gene unclear. TRBJ1-6 is an open reading frame, and its role is uncertain. With 0 bases removed from V and 0 bases from J, the gap between germline ends came to 3 bases. The germline V gene encodes CDR1 LGHNA and CDR2 YSYQKL. This CDR3 has 15 amino acids. Partial CDR3 DNA: TGTGCCAGCAGCCAAGACCATTCCTATAATTCGCCCCTCTAC. It codes for CASSQDHSYNSPLY. The whole CDR3 is CASSQDHSYNSPLYF.

Worth noting for this clone: Gene names are mouse gene names. The CDR3 end falls 1 residue outside the read, so it is completed with the germline J gene. The genes are TRBV13-2 and TRBJ2-5; perhaps TRBD2 as D (6 bases). CDR3 length: 14 amino acids. Trimming took off 1 base at V and 4 bases at J, with 10 bases between the two ends. Germline values: CDR1 NNHNN, CDR2 SYGAGS (reference sequence). CDR3: CASGDPGEEDTQYF. Incomplete CDR3 DNA: TGTGCCAGCGGTGATCCTGGGGAAGAAGACACCCAGTAC.

On this clone itself: Here the gene names and germline are mouse. The read terminates 1 residue ahead of where the CDR3 ends, so the germline J gene completes it. This chain joins TRBV13-2 and TRBJ2-3, with 7 bases lining up with TRBD2. Germline CDR1 is NNHNN and CDR2 is SYGAGS (reference sequence). CDR3 length: 14 residues. After removal of 2 bases from V and 3 bases from J, the junction contained 3 bases not matched to a gene. CDR3 DNA (partial): TGTGCCAGCGGTGACTGGGGGAGGGCAGAAACGCTGTAT. Residues: CASGDWGRAETLY. From start to end, the CDR3 is CASGDWGRAETLYF.

A word on this clone: Gene labels here are mouse ones. The read stops 1 residue short of the end of the CDR3; the missing end is completed from the germline J gene. The V and J genes are TRBV5 and TRBJ2-3; D is ambiguous. CDR1 is LGHNA, CDR2 YNLKQL, per germline (reference sequence). Trimming pared 3 bases from V and 1 base from J, leaving 2 bases between. This CDR3 has 12 residues. CDR3 sequence: CASSQGAETLYF. Partial CDR3 DNA: TGTGCCAGCAGCCAGGGTGCAGAAACGCTGTAT.

In its sample, this clone was seen once. Genes here carry mouse names. Sequencing ends 1 residue short of the CDR3 end; the germline J gene provides the rest. V and J are TRBV29 and TRBJ1-2; D is unresolved. Trimming pared 3 bases from V and 2 bases from J, leaving 4 bases between. The length of the CDR3 is 12 residues. Germline lookup yields CDR1 MSHET and CDR2 SYDVDS. The CDR3 reads CASSFGNSDYTF. The sequenced part of the CDR3 DNA is TGTGCTAGCAGTTTCGGGAACTCCGACTACACC.

This clone came up a few times. Genes here carry mouse names. Sequencing ends 1 residue short of the CDR3 end; the germline J gene provides the rest. The rearrangement uses TRBV4 and TRBJ2-7; 11 bases agree with TRBD2. Germline V gene data show CDR1 as LGHDT and CDR2 as YNNKQL (reference sequence). V lost 5 bases to trimming and J lost 5 bases; unmatched junction nucleotides: 2. The CDR3 totals 13 residues. Here the CDR3 reads CASSRTGGNEQYF. CDR3 DNA (partial): TGTGCCAGCAGCCGGACTGGGGGGAATGAACAGTAC.

Turning to this clone: Genes and germline come from the mouse. The CDR3 protein is CASSEGTVDTQYF. CDR3 bases read: TGTGCCAGCAGTGAGGGGACTGTCGACACCCAGTAC. The rearrangement links TRBV13-1 to TRBJ2-5; 7 bases align to TRBD2. The CDR3 goes on 1 residue after the read ends, and that part is filled in from the germline J gene. The trim removed 2 bases at V and 6 bases at J, leaving 3 bases unmatched. The CDR3 totals 13 residues. Germline CDR1 reads NSHNY; CDR2 reads SYGAGN.

With regard to this clone: Genes and germline are mouse. The CDR3 goes on 1 residue after the read ends, and that part is filled in from the germline J gene. The chain carries TRBV13-1 and TRBJ1-3; no clear D gene. The V end lost 3 bases, the J end lost 0 bases, and 7 bases lay between the germline ends. The length of the CDR3 is 14 residues. Germline lookup yields CDR1 NSHNY and CDR2 SYGAGN. CDR3 bases read: TGTGCCAGCAGTGGACAACTTTCTGGAAATACGCTCTAT. Its translation is CASSGQLSGNTLY. The whole CDR3 reads CASSGQLSGNTLYF.

As for this clone: The listed genes are named as in mouse. With the read ending 1 residue before the CDR3 end, the germline J gene is used to fill in that end. The chain combines TRBV2 with TRBJ2-7; D is possibly TRBD1 (6 bases). CDR3 size: 12 residues. The germline V and J ends were trimmed by 0 bases and 8 bases, with 8 bases remaining between them. Germline assignment: CDR1 LGHNA and CDR2 YSYQKL. Here the CDR3 reads CASSQDGTKQYF. Incomplete CDR3 DNA: TGTGCCAGCAGCCAAGACGGGACAAAACAGTAC.

For this clone: The gene names here belong to mouse. CDR3 sequence reads: CAWSLRGDSDYTF. The sequenced part of the CDR3 DNA is TGTGCCTGGAGTCTCAGGGGGGACTCCGACTACACC. This sequence joins TRBV31 and TRBJ1-2; 7 positions match TRBD1. The read finishes 1 residue shy of the CDR3 end, and the germline J gene is used to complete it. V was pared by 0 bases and J by 3 bases, with 1 base of the junction left unmatched. CDR1 GKSSPN and CDR2 SITVG come from the germline V gene. The CDR3 sequence is 13 residues long.

As to this clone: Germline and genes: mouse. The read ends 1 residue early relative to the CDR3; the germline J gene fills the gap. The chain has TRBV20 and TRBJ1-1; unclear D gene. CDR1 and CDR2 from the germline V gene are GFQATS and STVNSAI. This CDR3 spans 13 amino acids. V dropped 3 bases and J dropped 0 bases, with 8 bases sitting between them. CDR3 DNA, as far as it was read: TGTGGTGCTAGACCCAGTGCAAACACAGAAGTCTTC. The encoded protein is CGARPSANTEVF. The CDR3 in its entirety is CGARPSANTEVFF.

Concerning this clone itself: Mouse germline and gene names are used. The read comes to an end 1 residue before the CDR3 does, leaving the germline J gene to fill in the end. This chain uses TRBV3 with TRBJ2-4; D is unclear. There are 12 residues in the CDR3. Trimming left V 1 base short and J 4 bases short, with 3 bases between. The germline V gene encodes CDR1 SNHLY and CDR2 FYNGKV (reference sequence). This CDR3 is CASSLEKNTLYF. The covered CDR3 bases are TGTGCCAGCAGCTTAGAAAAAAACACCTTGTAC. The whole variable domain, remainder taken from reference TRBV3 and TRBJ2-4, is GPKVLQIPSHQIIDMGQMVTLNCDPVSNHLYFYWYKQILGQQMEFLVNFYNGKVMEKSKLFKDQFSVERPDGSYFTLKIQPTALEDSAVYFCASSLEKNTLYFGAGTRLSVL.

As for this clone: Genes here carry mouse names. Read sequence stops 1 residue before the CDR3 end, and the germline J gene provides the missing end. The same CDR3 arises from other DNA sequences in this sample as well. V and J are TRBV3 and TRBJ2-4, with D unresolved. Germline-derived CDR1 and CDR2 are SNHLY and FYNGKV (reference sequence). V was pared by 6 bases and J by 0 bases, with 4 bases between. The CDR3 runs to 12 residues. The CDR3 spells CASSFSQNTLYF. Partial CDR3 DNA: TGTGCCAGCAGTTTTAGTCAAAACACCTTGTAC.

About this clone: Gene names are mouse gene names. The DNA ends 1 residue before the CDR3 does, and the rest of the CDR3 is filled in from the germline J gene. V and J are TRBV19 and TRBJ2-5, with 7 nucleotides matching TRBD2. CDR1 and CDR2 (germline): FNHDT, SITEND (reference sequence). The V and J ends lost 4 bases and 4 bases, in that order; junction bases with no gene match: 0. The CDR3 totals 12 residues. Partial CDR3 DNA: TGTGCCAGCAGTGGGACTGAAGACACCCAGTAC. It codes for CASSGTEDTQY. The full CDR3 sequence reads CASSGTEDTQYF.

With respect to this clone: Genes here carry mouse names. With the read ending 1 residue before the CDR3 end, the germline J gene is used to fill in that end. V usage is TRBV3 and J usage is TRBJ1-1; the D gene is possibly TRBD1 (6 bases). This CDR3 comprises 15 residues. Germline V CDR1 and CDR2: SNHLY, FYNGKV (reference sequence). The ends were cut back, 3 bases at V and 3 bases at J, with 14 bases in the middle. CDR3 bases read: TGTGCCAGCAGCTTGAGGGGGGGGCGCGACACAGAAGTCTTC. Translation: CASSLRGGRDTEVF. The complete CDR3 protein is CASSLRGGRDTEVFF. Full variable domain (remainder filled in from reference TRBV3 and TRBJ1-1): GPKVLQIPSHQIIDMGQMVTLNCDPVSNHLYFYWYKQILGQQMEFLVNFYNGKVMEKSKLFKDQFSVERPDGSYFTLKIQPTALEDSAVYFCASSLRGGRDTEVFFGKGTRLTVV.

Regarding this clone: Each gene name is a mouse one. From the germline J gene comes the end of the CDR3, since the read stops 1 residue before it. V is TRBV5 and J is TRBJ2-2; D perhaps matches TRBD1 (6 bases). Trimming cost V 0 bases and J 3 bases, with 8 bases left between them. The CDR3 covers 15 residues. CDR1 and CDR2 from the germline V gene are LGHNA and YNLKQL (reference sequence). CDR3 residues: CASSQDQGYTGQLYF. The CDR3 DNA, read in part, is TGTGCCAGCAGCCAAGATCAGGGGTACACCGGGCAGCTCTAC.